This T cell receptor (beta chain) was identified during a study of T cell responses to AZD1222 COVID-19 vaccine. Study observations and caveats: Clonal diversity was possibly underestimated; the donors were predominantly white British and more often female.

Repertoires were generated with immunoSEQ multiplex PCR, while TCRdb's copy carries only in-frame clones and drops some. The repertoire holds 100,000 to 150,000 clones, approximately 85% seen once, with under 2% in the top ten. Germline V gene lookup returns CDR1 SQVTM and CDR2 ANQGSEA. V was cut by 8 bases and J by 7 bases, with 26 bases left in between. There are 15 residues in the CDR3. To note about this clone: The target antigen is unknown.

This sequence joins TRBV29-1 and TRBJ1-2; D possibly corresponds to TRBD1 (5 bases). The sequence derives from an adult in good health. This specimen was peripheral blood, taken on day 0 of AZD1222 vaccination. The CDR3 region is CSSLLQRAGDFGYTF. CDR3 coding DNA: TGCAGCTCACTCCTTCAGCGGGCTGGGGACTTTGGCTACACCTTC.